The subject of this entry is one T cell receptor beta chain. These data come from a study of T-cell memory formation after mild COVID-19. V was trimmed by 6 bases and J by 2 bases, leaving 14 bases between them. The CDR3 spans 15 residues. TCRdb recomputed calls from the 5' RACE reads with MiXCR, one row per CDR3 protein. The table shows approximately 150,000 distinct CDR3 sequences, with about 5.5% occurring only once. This clonotype was sampled from an adult woman who had mild COVID-19 (a few samples of this study predate the infection). Cell type and time point are not known. The V and J genes are TRBV12-3 or TRBV12-4 and TRBJ2-1; perhaps TRBD1 as D (6 bases). Sequenced sample: PBMCs or a T cell subset sorted from them (not recorded which). The CDR3 DNA reads as TGTGCCAGCAGCCGGACAGTCGCGGCCTACAATGAGCAGTTCTTC. It encodes CASSRTVAAYNEQFF.